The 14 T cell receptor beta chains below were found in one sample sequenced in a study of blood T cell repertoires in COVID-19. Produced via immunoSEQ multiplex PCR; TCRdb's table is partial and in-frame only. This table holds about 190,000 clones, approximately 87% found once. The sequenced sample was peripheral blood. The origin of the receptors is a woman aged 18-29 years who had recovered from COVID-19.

The CDR3 loop is CASRFSGGSDTQYF. In DNA, the CDR3 is TGCGCCAGCCGTTTCAGCGGGGGGTCAGATACGCAGTATTTT. The chain is built from TRBV5-1 and TRBJ2-3; the match to TRBD2 covers 9 bases. CDR1 is SGHRS and CDR2 is YFSETQ in the germline V gene. This CDR3 has 14 residues. V shed 7 bases and J 4 bases; nucleotides not matched to a gene: 7.

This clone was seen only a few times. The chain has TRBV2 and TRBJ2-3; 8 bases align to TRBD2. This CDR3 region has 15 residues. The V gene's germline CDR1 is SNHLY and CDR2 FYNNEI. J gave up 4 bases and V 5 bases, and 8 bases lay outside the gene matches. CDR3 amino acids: CASSYSGIRADTQYF. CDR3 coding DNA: TGTGCCAGCAGTTATAGCGGGATACGGGCAGATACGCAGTATTTT.

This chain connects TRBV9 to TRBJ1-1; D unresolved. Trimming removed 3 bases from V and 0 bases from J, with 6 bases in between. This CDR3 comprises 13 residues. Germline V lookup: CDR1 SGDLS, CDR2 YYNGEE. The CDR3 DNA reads TGTGCCAGCAGCGATCATCTGAACACTGAAGCTTTCTTT. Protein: CASSDHLNTEAFF.

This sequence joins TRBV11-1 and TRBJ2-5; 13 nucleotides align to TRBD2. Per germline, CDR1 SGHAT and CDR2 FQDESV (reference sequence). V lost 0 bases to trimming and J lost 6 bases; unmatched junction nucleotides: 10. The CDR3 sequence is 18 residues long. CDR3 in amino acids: CASSLAGTSGAASKTQYF. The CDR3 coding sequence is TGTGCCAGCAGCTTAGCGGGGACTAGCGGGGCCGCATCTAAGACCCAGTACTTC.

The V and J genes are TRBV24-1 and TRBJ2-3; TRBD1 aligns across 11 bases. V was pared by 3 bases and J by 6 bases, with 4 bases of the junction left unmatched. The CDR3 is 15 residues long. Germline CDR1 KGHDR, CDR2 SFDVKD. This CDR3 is CATSDRTGGRDTQYF. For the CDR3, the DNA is TGTGCCACCAGTGATCGGACAGGGGGCAGGGATACGCAGTATTTT.

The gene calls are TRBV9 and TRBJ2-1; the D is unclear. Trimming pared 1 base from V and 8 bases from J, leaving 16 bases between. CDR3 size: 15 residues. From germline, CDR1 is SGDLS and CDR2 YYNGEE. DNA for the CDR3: TGTGCCAGCAGCGTATTAGAACGGGTAGGTTATGAGCAGTTCTTC. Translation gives CASSVLERVGYEQFF.

The DNA of the CDR3 is TGTGCCAGCAGCTGGACAGCTTTCACAGATACGCAGTATTTT. This encodes CASSWTAFTDTQYF. The chain recombines TRBV5-5 with TRBJ2-3; D possibly corresponds to TRBD1 (6 bases). Germline V gene sequence: CDR1 SGHKS, CDR2 YYEKEE (reference sequence). The CDR3 contains 14 residues. The V end lost 3 bases, the J end lost 2 bases, and 10 bases lay between the germline ends.

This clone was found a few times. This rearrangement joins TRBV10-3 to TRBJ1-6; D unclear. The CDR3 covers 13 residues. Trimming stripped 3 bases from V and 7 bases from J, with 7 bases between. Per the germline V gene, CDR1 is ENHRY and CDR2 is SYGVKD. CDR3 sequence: CAISDPENSPLHF. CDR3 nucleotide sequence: TGTGCCATCAGTGACCCGGAGAATTCACCCCTCCACTTT.

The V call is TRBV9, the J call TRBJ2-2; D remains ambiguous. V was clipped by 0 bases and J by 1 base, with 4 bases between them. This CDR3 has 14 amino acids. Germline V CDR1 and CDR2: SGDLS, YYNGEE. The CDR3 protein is CASSVGQNTGELFF. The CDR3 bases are TGTGCCAGCAGCGTAGGACAGAACACCGGGGAGCTGTTTTTT.

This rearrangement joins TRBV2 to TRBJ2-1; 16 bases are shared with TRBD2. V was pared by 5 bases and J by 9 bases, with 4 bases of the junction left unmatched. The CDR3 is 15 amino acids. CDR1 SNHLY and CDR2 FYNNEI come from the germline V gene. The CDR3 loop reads CASSTGTSGGGEQFF. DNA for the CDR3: TGTGCCAGCAGTACCGGGACTAGCGGGGGGGGTGAGCAGTTCTTC.

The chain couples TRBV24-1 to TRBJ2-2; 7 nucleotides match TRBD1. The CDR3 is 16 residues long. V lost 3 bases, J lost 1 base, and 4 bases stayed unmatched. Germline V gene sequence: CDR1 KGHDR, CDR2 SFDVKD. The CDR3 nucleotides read TGTGCCACCAGTGATCGCCGGGACAGGAACACCGGGGAGCTGTTTTTT. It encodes CATSDRRDRNTGELFF.

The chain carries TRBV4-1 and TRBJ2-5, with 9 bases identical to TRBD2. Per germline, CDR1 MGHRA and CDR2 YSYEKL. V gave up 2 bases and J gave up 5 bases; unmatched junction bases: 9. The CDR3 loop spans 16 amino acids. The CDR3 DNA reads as TGCGCCAGCAGCCAATCCCCGCTAGCGGGGCCGGAGACCCAGTACTTC. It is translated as CASSQSPLAGPETQYF.

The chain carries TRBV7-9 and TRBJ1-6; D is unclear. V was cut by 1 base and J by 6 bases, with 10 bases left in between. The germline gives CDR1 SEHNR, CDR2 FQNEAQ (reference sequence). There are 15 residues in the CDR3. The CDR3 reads CASSLEAGPNSPLHF. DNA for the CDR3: TGTGCCAGCAGCTTAGAGGCAGGCCCTAATTCACCCCTCCACTTT.

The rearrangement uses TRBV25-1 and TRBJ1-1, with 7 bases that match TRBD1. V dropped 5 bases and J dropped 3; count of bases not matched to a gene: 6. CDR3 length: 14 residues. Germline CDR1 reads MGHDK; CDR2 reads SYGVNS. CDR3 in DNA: TGTGCCAGCAGTCCTTCGACAGGGTACACTGAAGCTTTCTTT. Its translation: CASSPSTGYTEAFF.